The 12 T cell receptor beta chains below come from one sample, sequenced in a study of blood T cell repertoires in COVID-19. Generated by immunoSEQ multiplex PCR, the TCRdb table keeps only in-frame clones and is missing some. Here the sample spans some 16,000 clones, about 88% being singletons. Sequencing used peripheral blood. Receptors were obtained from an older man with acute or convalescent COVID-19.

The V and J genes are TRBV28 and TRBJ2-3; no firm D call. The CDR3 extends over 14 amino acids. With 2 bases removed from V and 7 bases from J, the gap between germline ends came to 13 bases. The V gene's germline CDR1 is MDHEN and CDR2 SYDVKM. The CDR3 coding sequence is TGTGCCAGCAGTTTACGTCTAGTACGCAATACGCAGTATTTT. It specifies CASSLRLVRNTQYF.

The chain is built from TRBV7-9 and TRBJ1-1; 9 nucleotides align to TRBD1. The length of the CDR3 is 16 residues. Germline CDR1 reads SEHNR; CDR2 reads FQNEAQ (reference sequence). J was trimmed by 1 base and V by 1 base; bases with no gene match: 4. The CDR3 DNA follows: TGTGCCAGCAGCTTAGGACAGGGGGAGCCGAACACTGAAGCTTTCTTT. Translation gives CASSLGQGEPNTEAFF.

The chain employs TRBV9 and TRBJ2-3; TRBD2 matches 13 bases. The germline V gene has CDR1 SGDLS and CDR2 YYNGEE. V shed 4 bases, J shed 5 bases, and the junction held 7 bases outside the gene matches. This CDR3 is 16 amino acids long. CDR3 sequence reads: CASSPRTSGRIDTQYF. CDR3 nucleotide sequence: TGTGCCAGCAGCCCCCGGACTAGCGGGAGAATAGATACGCAGTATTTT.

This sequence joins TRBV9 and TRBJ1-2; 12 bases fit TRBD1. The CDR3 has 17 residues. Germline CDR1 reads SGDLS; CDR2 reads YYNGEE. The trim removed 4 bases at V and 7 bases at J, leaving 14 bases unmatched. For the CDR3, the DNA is TGTGCCAGCAGCCTTAGCGGGACAGGGGGCGCGATAAGTGGCTACACCTTC. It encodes CASSLSGTGGAISGYTF.

The CDR3, as DNA: TGTGCCAGCAGCTCGGCCGGGACAGGGGGTCTCGAAAAACTGTTTTTT. It is translated as CASSSAGTGGLEKLFF. V gene TRBV5-6 combines with J gene TRBJ1-4; 11 bases are a match to TRBD1. The CDR3 spans 16 residues. Germline CDR1 reads SGHDT; CDR2 reads YYEEEE. The ends lost 3 bases at V and 8 bases at J; junction bases unmatched: 9.

CDR3 protein: CASSTQDSYEQYF. CDR3 in DNA: TGTGCCAGTAGCACACAGGATTCCTACGAGCAGTACTTC. The rearrangement uses TRBV19 and TRBJ2-7; D is possibly TRBD1 (5 bases). There are 13 residues in the CDR3. V was trimmed by 6 bases and J by 1 base, leaving 10 bases between them. Germline assignment: CDR1 LNHDA and CDR2 SQIVND (reference sequence).

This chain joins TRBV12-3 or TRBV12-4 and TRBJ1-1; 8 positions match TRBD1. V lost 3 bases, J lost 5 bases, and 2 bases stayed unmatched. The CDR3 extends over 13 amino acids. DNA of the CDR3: TGTGCCAGCAGTTTGTACAGGGGGACTGAAGCTTTCTTT. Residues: CASSLYRGTEAFF.

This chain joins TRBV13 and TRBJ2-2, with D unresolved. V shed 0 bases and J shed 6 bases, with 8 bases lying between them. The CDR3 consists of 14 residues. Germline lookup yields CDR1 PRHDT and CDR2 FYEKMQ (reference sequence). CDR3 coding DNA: TGTGCCAGCAGCTTAGGAACTCCTTCCGGGGAGCTGTTTTTT. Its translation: CASSLGTPSGELFF.

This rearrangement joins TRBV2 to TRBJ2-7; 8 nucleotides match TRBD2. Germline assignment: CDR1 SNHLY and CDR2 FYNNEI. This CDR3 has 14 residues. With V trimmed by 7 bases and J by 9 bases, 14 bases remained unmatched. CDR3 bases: TGTGCCAGCATAACCGGGCTAGCGGGCTCAGTGCAGTACTTC. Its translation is CASITGLAGSVQYF.

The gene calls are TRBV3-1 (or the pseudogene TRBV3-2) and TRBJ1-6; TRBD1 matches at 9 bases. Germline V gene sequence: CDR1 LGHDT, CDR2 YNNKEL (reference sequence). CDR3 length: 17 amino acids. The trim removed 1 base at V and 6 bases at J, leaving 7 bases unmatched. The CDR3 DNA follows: TGTGCCAGCAGCCAAGCAACAGGGGGCCTCCGTAATTCACCCCTCCACTTT. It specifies CASSQATGGLRNSPLHF.

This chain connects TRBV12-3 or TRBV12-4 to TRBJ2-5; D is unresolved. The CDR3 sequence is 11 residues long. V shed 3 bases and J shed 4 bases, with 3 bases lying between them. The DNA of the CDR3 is TGTGCCAGCAGTTTCCGAGAGACCCAGTACTTC. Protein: CASSFRETQYF.

The CDR3 bases are TGTGCCAGCATCTTGACAGTAACTAGCACAGATACGCAGTATTTT. The encoded protein is CASILTVTSTDTQYF. This chain joins TRBV2 and TRBJ2-3; possible D gene TRBD1, 5 bases. V was cut by 7 bases and J by 0 bases, with 14 bases left in between. CDR1 SNHLY and CDR2 FYNNEI come from the germline V gene. The length of the CDR3 is 15 residues. Full variable domain (missing parts from reference TRBV2 and TRBJ2-3): EPEVTQTPSHQVTQMGQEVILRCVPISNHLYFYWYRQILGQKVEFLVSFYNNEISEKSEIFDDQFSVERPDGSNFTLKIRSTKLEDSAMYFCASILTVTSTDTQYFGPGTRLTVL.